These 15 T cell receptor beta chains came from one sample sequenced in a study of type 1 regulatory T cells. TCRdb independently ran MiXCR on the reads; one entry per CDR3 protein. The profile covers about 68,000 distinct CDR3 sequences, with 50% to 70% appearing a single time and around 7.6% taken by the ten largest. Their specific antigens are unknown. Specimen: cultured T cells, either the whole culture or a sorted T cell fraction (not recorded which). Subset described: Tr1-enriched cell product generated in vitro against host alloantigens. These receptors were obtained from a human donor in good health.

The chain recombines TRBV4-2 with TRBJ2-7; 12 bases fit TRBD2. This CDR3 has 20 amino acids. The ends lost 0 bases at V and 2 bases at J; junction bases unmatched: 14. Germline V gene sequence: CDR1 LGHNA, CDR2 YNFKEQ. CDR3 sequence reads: CASSQDHRDTLAGGAYEQYF. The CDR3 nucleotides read TGTGCCAGCAGCCAAGACCACCGGGACACTCTAGCGGGAGGGGCCTACGAGCAGTACTTC.

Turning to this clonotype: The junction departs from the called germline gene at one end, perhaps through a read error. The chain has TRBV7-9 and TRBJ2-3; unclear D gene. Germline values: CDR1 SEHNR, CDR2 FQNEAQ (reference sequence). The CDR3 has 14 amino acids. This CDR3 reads CASSLGVSTDTRYF. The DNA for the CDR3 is TGTGCCAGCAGCTTAGGTGTCAGCACAGATACGCGGTATTTT. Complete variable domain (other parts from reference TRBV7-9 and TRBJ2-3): DTGVSQNPRHKITKRGQNVTFRCDPISEHNRLYWYRQTLGQGPEFLTYFQNEAQLEKSRLLSDRFSAERPKGSFSTLEIQRTEQGDSAMYLCASSLGVSTDTRYFGPGTRLTVL.

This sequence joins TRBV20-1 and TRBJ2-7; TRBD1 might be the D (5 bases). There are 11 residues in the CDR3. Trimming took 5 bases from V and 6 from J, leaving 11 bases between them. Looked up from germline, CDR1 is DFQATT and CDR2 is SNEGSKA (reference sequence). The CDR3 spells CSAPLRGEQYF. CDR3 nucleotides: TGCAGTGCTCCCTTAAGGGGCGAGCAGTACTTC.

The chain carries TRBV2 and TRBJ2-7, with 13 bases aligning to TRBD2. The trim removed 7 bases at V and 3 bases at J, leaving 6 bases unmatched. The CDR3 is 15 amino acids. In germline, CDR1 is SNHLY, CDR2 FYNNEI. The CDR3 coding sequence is TGTGCCAGCACCCCAGGGACTAGCGGGATCTACGAGCAGTACTTC. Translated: CASTPGTSGIYEQYF. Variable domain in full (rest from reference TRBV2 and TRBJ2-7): EPEVTQTPSHQVTQMGQEVILRCVPISNHLYFYWYRQILGQKVEFLVSFYNNEISEKSEIFDDQFSVERPDGSNFTLKIRSTKLEDSAMYFCASTPGTSGIYEQYFGPGTRLTVT.

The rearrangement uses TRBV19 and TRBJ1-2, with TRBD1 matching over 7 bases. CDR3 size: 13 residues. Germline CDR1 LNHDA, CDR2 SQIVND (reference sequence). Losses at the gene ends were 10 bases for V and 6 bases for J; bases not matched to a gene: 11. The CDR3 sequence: CATDPGTENGYTF. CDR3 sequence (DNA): TGTGCCACCGATCCCGGGACAGAGAATGGCTACACCTTC.

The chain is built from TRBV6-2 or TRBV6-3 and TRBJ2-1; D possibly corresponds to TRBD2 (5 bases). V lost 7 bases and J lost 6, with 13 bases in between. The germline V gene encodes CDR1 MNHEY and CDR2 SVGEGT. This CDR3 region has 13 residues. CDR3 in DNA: TGTGCCAGCACCCCATCTGCGGGCAATGAGCAGTTCTTC. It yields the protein CASTPSAGNEQFF.

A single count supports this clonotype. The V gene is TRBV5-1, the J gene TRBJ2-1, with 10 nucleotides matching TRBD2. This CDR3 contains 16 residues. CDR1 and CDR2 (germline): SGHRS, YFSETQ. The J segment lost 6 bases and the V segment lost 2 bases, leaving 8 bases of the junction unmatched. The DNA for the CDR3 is TGCGCCAGCAGCTTCGAAGCGGGAGGGGGGAGCAATGAGCAGTTCTTC. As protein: CASSFEAGGGSNEQFF.

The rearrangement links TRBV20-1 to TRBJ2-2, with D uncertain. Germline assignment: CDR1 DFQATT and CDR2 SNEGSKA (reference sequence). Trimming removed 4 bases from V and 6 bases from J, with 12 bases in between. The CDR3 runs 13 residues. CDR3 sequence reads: CSAIFLEAGELFF. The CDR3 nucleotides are TGCAGTGCTATTTTCCTAGAGGCCGGGGAGCTGTTTTTT.

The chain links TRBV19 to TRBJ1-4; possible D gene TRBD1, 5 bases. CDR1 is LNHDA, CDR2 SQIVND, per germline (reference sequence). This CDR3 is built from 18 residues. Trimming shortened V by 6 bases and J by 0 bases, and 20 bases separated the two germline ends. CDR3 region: CASSRRSGRPSTNEKLFF. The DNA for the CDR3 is TGTGCCAGTAGCCGCCGGTCAGGGAGGCCCTCAACTAATGAAAAACTGTTTTTT.

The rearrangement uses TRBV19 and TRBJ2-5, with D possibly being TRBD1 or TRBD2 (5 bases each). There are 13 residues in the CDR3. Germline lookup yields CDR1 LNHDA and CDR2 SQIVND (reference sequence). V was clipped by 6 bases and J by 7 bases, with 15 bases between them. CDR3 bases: TGTGCCAGTAGCCCTGAGGGGTTAGGGACCCAGTACTTC. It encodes CASSPEGLGTQYF.

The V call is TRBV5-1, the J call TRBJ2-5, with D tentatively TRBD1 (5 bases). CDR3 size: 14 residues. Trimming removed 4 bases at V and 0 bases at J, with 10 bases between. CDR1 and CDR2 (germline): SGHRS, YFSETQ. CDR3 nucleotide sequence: TGCGCCAGCAGCAATCAGGGTTACCAAGAGACCCAGTACTTC. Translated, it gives CASSNQGYQETQYF.

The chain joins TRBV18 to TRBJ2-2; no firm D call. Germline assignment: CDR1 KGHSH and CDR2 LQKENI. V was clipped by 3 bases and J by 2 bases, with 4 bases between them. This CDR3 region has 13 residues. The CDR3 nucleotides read TGTGCCAGCTCACCGCCAAACACCGGGGAGCTGTTTTTT. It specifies CASSPPNTGELFF.

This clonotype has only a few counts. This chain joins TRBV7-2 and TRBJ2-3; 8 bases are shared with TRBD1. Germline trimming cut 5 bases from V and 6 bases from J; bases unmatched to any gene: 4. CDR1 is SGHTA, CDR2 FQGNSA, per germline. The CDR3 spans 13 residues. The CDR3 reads CASSGQGPDTQYF. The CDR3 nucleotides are TGTGCCAGCAGCGGACAGGGTCCGGATACGCAGTATTTT.

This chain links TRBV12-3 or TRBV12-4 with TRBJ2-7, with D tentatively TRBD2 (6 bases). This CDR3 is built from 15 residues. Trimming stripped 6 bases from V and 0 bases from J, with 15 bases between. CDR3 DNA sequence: TGTGCCAGCAGCCCCACTGGACTACACTCCTACGAGCAGTACTTC. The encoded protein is CASSPTGLHSYEQYF.

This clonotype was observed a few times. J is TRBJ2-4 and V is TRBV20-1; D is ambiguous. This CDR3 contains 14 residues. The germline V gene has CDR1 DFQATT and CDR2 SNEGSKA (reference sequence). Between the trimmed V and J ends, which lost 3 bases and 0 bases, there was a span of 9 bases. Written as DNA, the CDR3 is TGCAGTGCTAGTAGGGCAATAGCCAAAAACATTCAGTACTTC. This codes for CSASRAIAKNIQYF.